The 18 T cell receptor beta chains in this list originate from one sample, sequenced in a study of vaccination effects on CD4 cells after COVID-19. Under the ViraFEST assay, PBMC were stimulated with viral peptide pools so that antigen-specific CD4+ T cells expanded. Sequencing was performed afterwards. Investigators separated out CD4+ T cells once around eleven days of culture had passed. This table comes from immunoSEQ multiplex PCR, and its TCRdb copy is limited to in-frame clones, with some not included. Among approximately 54,000 clones listed, roughly 80% were seen once. These receptors are not linked to any known antigen. The specimen comprised CD4+ T cells from PBMCs cultured with HCoV-229E spike peptides, sampled before COVID-19 vaccination. The receptors originated from a human donor who received a COVID-19 vaccine.

V usage is TRBV18 and J usage is TRBJ1-1; no clear D gene. There are 12 residues in the CDR3. Germline CDR1 KGHSH, CDR2 LQKENI. V shed 3 bases and J shed 6 bases, with 8 bases lying between them. In DNA form, the CDR3 reads TGTGCCAGCTCACCTCGTTTGGCTGAAGCTTTCTTT. Its translation: CASSPRLAEAFF. Variable domain in full (rest from reference TRBV18 and TRBJ1-1): NAGVMQNPRHLVRRRGQEARLRCSPMKGHSHVYWYRQLPEEGLKFMVYLQKENIIDESGMPKERFSAEFPKEGPSILRIQQVVRGDSAAYFCASSPRLAEAFFGQGTRLTVV.

This chain connects TRBV6-2 or TRBV6-3 to TRBJ1-1; the D is unclear. The CDR3 contains 17 residues. Per the germline V gene, CDR1 is MNHEY and CDR2 is SVGEGT. V lost 4 bases, J lost 0 bases, and 18 bases lay in between. CDR3 nucleotide sequence: TGTGCCAGCAGTTTCATTCCGGGATACAACATGAACACTGAAGCTTTCTTT. Encoded protein: CASSFIPGYNMNTEAFF.

This clone was observed a handful of times. The chain couples TRBV5-1 to TRBJ2-2; TRBD2 matches 14 bases. With 6 bases clipped from V and 5 bases from J, the junction kept 3 bases outside the gene matches. The CDR3 extends over 15 amino acids. In germline, CDR1 is SGHRS, CDR2 YFSETQ. The chain's CDR3 is CASKGLAGETGELFF. The CDR3 DNA sequence: TGCGCCAGCAAGGGACTAGCGGGGGAAACCGGGGAGCTGTTTTTT.

In its sample, this clone was seen once. The J gene is TRBJ2-1, the V gene TRBV19; TRBD2 matches at 8 bases. With 9 bases clipped from V and 4 bases from J, the junction kept 5 bases outside the gene matches. CDR3 length: 13 amino acids. Per the germline V gene, CDR1 is LNHDA and CDR2 is SQIVND (reference sequence). The CDR3 spells CASYGTRYNEQFF. CDR3 DNA sequence: TGTGCCAGCTACGGGACTAGGTACAATGAGCAGTTCTTC.

This chain connects TRBV6-5 to TRBJ2-1; TRBD1 matches 11 bases. The V gene end was trimmed by 6 bases and the J gene end by 5 bases; junction bases not matched to a gene: 6. From germline, CDR1 is MNHEY and CDR2 SVGAGI. This CDR3 has 15 residues. CDR3 in amino acids: CASRGDRGTHNEQFF. CDR3 DNA: TGTGCCAGCAGGGGGGACAGGGGGACCCACAATGAGCAGTTCTTC.

This chain joins TRBV7-2 and TRBJ1-5; D is unresolved. The germline gives CDR1 SGHTA, CDR2 FQGNSA. Trimming took off 2 bases at V and 8 bases at J, with 10 bases between the two ends. The CDR3 loop spans 13 amino acids. CDR3 in DNA: TGTGCCAGCAGCTTAAGTGGGGTTGAGCCCCAGCATTTT. It codes for CASSLSGVEPQHF.

A few counts support this clone. At one end, the junction sequence differs from germline, possibly due to a read error. The chain employs TRBV4-2 and TRBJ1-4, with D possibly matching TRBD1 (5 bases). Germline V gene lookup returns CDR1 LGHNA and CDR2 YNFKEQ. The CDR3 extends over 13 amino acids. The CDR3 nucleotides read TGTGCCAGCAGCCAATGGGGAAACGACAGAATTGGTTTT. It yields the protein CASSQWGNDRIGF.

The V gene is TRBV14, the J gene TRBJ1-2; TRBD1 aligns across 8 bases. This CDR3 has 16 residues. CDR1 SGHDN and CDR2 FVKESK come from the germline V gene. Unmatched junction bases numbered 8, after V lost 4 bases and J lost 1 base. The CDR3 reads CASSPLGQGLNYGYTF. The CDR3 DNA follows: TGTGCCAGCAGCCCGCTAGGACAGGGCCTTAACTATGGCTACACCTTC.

V is TRBV19 and J is TRBJ2-3, with 9 bases lining up with TRBD2. V was pared by 4 bases and J by 1 base, with 6 bases of the junction left unmatched. This CDR3 is 16 amino acids long. CDR1 is LNHDA, CDR2 SQIVND, per germline (reference sequence). CDR3 sequence reads: CASSTAGGPRTDTQYF. The DNA for the CDR3 is TGTGCCAGTAGTACTGCGGGGGGGCCCCGCACAGATACGCAGTATTTT. The full variable domain, in which reference TRBV19 and TRBJ2-3 provide the parts outside the CDR3, is DGGITQSPKYLFRKEGQNVTLSCEQNLNHDAMYWYRQDPGQGLRLIYYSQIVNDFQKGDIAEGYSVSREKKESFPLTVTSAQKNPTAFYLCASSTAGGPRTDTQYFGPGTRLTVL.

The rearrangement uses TRBV19 and TRBJ2-3; TRBD1 is a possible D gene (7 bases). The ends were cut back, 8 bases at V and 1 base at J, with 19 bases in the middle. The CDR3 spans 16 residues. From germline, CDR1 is LNHDA and CDR2 SQIVND (reference sequence). This CDR3 reads CASGTTGRFGTDTQYF. CDR3 DNA sequence: TGTGCCAGTGGAACGACAGGGAGGTTTGGCACAGATACGCAGTATTTT.

This clone was observed a few times. The chain uses TRBV5-1 and TRBJ2-3, with 12 nucleotides matching TRBD1. Trimming took 2 bases from V and 3 from J; bases not matched to a gene: 7. The CDR3 runs to 17 residues. Germline CDR1 reads SGHRS; CDR2 reads YFSETQ. CDR3 DNA sequence: TGCGCCAGCAGCTTACTACCGGGACAGGGGGCGACAGATACGCAGTATTTT. This codes for CASSLLPGQGATDTQYF.

The gene calls are TRBV5-1 and TRBJ1-1; D not resolved. The ends were cut back, 0 bases at V and 0 bases at J, with 9 bases in the middle. The CDR3 length is 15 residues. Germline CDR1 reads SGHRS; CDR2 reads YFSETQ. The CDR3 reads CASSLELGVNTEAFF. The CDR3 DNA sequence: TGCGCCAGCAGCTTGGAACTGGGAGTGAACACTGAAGCTTTCTTT.

This rearrangement joins TRBV2 to TRBJ2-6, with D uncertain. This CDR3 is 13 amino acids long. V gave up 7 bases and J gave up 1 base, with 5 bases separating them. Germline CDR1 and CDR2: SNHLY and FYNNEI. CDR3 sequence: CASTRSGANVLTF. Here the CDR3 DNA reads TGTGCCAGCACCAGGTCTGGGGCCAACGTCCTGACTTTC.

The count of this clone is one. This chain uses TRBV2 with TRBJ1-2, with D unclear. The CDR3 length is 11 residues. The germline V gene encodes CDR1 SNHLY and CDR2 FYNNEI. Trimming removed 8 bases from V and 5 bases from J, with 9 bases in between. CDR3 protein: CASRQGYGYTF. The CDR3 DNA is TGTGCCAGCCGACAAGGGTATGGCTACACCTTC.

The rearrangement links TRBV2 to TRBJ2-3; unclear D gene. This CDR3 comprises 13 residues. In germline, CDR1 is SNHLY, CDR2 FYNNEI. The V end lost 0 bases, the J end lost 6 bases, and 7 bases lay between the germline ends. CDR3 loop: CASSEAESDTQYF. In DNA, the CDR3 is TGTGCCAGCAGTGAAGCAGAGAGCGATACGCAGTATTTT.

The V call is TRBV7-9, the J call TRBJ2-2, with D uncertain. Germline V CDR1 and CDR2: SEHNR, FQNEAQ (reference sequence). V lost 4 bases and J lost 6, with 15 bases in between. This CDR3 has 15 residues. The CDR3 is CASSSSLRGAGELFF. Here the CDR3 DNA reads TGTGCCAGCAGCTCCTCGCTTCGTGGCGCCGGGGAGCTGTTTTTT.

The rearrangement links TRBV10-3 to TRBJ1-6; D is ambiguous. The CDR3 length is 16 residues. Germline CDR1 is ENHRY and CDR2 is SYGVKD. V lost 2 bases, J lost 0 bases, and 8 bases lay in between. The CDR3 is CAISETGSSYNSPLHF. DNA of the CDR3: TGTGCCATCAGTGAGACCGGGAGCTCCTATAATTCACCCCTCCACTTT.

V usage is TRBV7-2 and J usage is TRBJ2-7, with D perhaps matching TRBD2 (5 bases). This CDR3 contains 13 residues. CDR1 SGHTA and CDR2 FQGNSA come from the germline V gene. Trimming left V 5 bases short and J 6 bases short, with 14 bases between. CDR3 bases: TGTGCCAGCAGCACCTCCGGGGTATCCGAGCAGTACGTC. As protein: CASSTSGVSEQYV.